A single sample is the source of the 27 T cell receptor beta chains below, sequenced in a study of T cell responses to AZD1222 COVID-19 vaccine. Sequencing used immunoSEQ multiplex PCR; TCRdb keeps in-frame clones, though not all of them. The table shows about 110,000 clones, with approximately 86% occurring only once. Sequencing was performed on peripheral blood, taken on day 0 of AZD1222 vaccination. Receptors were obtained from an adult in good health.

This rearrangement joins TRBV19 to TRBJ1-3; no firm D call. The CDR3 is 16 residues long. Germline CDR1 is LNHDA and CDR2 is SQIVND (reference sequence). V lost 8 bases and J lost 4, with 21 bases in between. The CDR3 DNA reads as TGTGCCAGTTTCAACTCAAGGAAGGTTTTCGGAAACACCATATATTTT. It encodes CASFNSRKVFGNTIYF. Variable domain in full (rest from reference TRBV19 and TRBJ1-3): DGGITQSPKYLFRKEGQNVTLSCEQNLNHDAMYWYRQDPGQGLRLIYYSQIVNDFQKGDIAEGYSVSREKKESFPLTVTSAQKNPTAFYLCASFNSRKVFGNTIYFGEGSWLTVV.

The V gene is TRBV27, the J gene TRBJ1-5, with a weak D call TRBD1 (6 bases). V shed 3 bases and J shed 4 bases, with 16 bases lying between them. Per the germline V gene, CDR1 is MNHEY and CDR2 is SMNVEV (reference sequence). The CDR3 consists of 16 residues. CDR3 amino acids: CASSFSVLGANQPQHF. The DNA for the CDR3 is TGTGCCAGCAGTTTCTCAGTCTTGGGGGCTAATCAGCCCCAGCATTTT.

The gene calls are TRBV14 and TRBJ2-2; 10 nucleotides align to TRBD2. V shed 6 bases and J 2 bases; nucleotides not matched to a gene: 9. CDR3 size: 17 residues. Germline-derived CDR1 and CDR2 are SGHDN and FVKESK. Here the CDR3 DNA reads TGTGCCAGCAGGAGCCGGACTAGCGGTTTTAACACCGGGGAGCTGTTTTTT. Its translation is CASRSRTSGFNTGELFF. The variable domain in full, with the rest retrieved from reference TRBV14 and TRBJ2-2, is EAGVTQFPSHSVIEKGQTVTLRCDPISGHDNLYWYRRVMGKEIKFLLHFVKESKQDESGMPNNRFLAERTGGTYSTLKVQPAELEDSGVYFCASRSRTSGFNTGELFFGEGSRLTVL.

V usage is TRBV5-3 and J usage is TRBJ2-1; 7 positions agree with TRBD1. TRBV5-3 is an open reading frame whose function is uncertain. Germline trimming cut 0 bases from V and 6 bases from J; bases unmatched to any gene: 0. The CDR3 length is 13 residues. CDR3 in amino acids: CARSLEGANEQFF. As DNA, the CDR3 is TGTGCCAGAAGCTTGGAGGGGGCCAATGAGCAGTTCTTC.

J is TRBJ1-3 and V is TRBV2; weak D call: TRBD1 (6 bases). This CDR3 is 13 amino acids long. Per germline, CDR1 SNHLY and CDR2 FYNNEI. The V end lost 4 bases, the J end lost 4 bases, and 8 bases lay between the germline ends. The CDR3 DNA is TGTGCCAGCAGTGGGACAGCCGGAAACACCATATATTTT. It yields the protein CASSGTAGNTIYF.

The CDR3 DNA is TGCGCCAGCAGCTGGGACCGGCCTAACACTGAAGCTTTCTTT. Protein sequence: CASSWDRPNTEAFF. This chain links TRBV5-1 with TRBJ1-1; possibly TRBD1 for D (5 bases). Between the trimmed V and J ends, which lost 3 bases and 2 bases, there was a span of 11 bases. Germline loops: CDR1 SGHRS, CDR2 YFSETQ. CDR3 length: 14 amino acids.

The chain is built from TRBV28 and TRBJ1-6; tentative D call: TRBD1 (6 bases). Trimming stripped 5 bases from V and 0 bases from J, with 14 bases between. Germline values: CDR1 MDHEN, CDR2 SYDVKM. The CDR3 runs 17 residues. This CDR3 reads CASSVDRVLSYNSPLHF. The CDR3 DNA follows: TGTGCCAGCAGTGTGGACAGAGTCCTCTCCTATAATTCACCCCTCCACTTT.

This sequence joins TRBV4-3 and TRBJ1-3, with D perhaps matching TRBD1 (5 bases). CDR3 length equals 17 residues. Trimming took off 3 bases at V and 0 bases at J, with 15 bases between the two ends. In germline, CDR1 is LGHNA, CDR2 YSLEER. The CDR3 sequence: CASSQRYGGISGNTIYF. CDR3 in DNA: TGCGCCAGCAGCCAGAGATATGGGGGGATCTCTGGAAACACCATATATTTT.

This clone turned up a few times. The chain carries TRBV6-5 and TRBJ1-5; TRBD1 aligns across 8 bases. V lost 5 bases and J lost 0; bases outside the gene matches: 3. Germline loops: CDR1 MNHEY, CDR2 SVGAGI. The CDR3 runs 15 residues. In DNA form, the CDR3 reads TGTGCCAGCAGTCCGGACAGGGCTAGCAATCAGCCCCAGCATTTT. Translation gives CASSPDRASNQPQHF.

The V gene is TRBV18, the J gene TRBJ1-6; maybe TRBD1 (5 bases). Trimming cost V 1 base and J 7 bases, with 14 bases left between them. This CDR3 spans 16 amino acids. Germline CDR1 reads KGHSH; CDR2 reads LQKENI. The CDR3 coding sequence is TGTGCCAGCTCACCACTTAGGCCAGGGAAGAATTCACCCCTCCACTTT. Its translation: CASSPLRPGKNSPLHF.

This CDR3 reads CASSYADEQFF. The CDR3 nucleotides are TGTGCCAGCAGTTACGCGGATGAGCAGTTCTTC. This sequence joins TRBV12-3 or TRBV12-4 and TRBJ2-1, with D hard to call. The CDR3 contains 11 residues. The V gene lost 4 bases and the J gene lost 8 bases, with 6 bases spanning the gap.

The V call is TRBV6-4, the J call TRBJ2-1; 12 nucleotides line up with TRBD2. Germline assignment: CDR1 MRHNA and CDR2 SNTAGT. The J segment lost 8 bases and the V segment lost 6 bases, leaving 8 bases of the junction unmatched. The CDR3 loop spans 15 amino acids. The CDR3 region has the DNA TGTGCCAGCAGCCGACTAGCGGGAGTTGCGGATGAGCAGTTCTTC. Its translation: CASSRLAGVADEQFF.

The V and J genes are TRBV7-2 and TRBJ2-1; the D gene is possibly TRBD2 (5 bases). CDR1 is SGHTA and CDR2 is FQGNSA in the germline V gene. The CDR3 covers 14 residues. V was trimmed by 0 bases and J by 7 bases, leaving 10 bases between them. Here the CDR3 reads CASSLAGVGNEQFF. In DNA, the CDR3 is TGTGCCAGCAGCTTAGCGGGAGTCGGTAATGAGCAGTTCTTC.

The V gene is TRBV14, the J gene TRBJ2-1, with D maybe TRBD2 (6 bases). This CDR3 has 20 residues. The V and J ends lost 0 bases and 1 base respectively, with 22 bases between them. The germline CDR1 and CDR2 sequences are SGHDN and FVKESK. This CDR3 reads CASSQDVRLGGAPSYNEQFF. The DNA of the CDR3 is TGTGCCAGCAGCCAAGATGTGAGGCTCGGAGGGGCTCCGTCCTACAATGAGCAGTTCTTC.

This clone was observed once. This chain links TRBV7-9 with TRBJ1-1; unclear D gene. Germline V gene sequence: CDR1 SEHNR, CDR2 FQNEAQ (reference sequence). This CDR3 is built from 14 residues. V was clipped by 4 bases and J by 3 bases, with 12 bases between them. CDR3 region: CASSSQRVDTEAFF. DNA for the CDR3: TGTGCCAGCAGCTCCCAGAGGGTGGACACTGAAGCTTTCTTT.

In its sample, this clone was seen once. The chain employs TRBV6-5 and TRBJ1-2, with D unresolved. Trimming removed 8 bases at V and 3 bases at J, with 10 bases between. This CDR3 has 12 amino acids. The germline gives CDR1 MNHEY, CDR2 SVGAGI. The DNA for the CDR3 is TGTGCCAGCTCTGGGATGGACTATGGCTACACCTTC. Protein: CASSGMDYGYTF.

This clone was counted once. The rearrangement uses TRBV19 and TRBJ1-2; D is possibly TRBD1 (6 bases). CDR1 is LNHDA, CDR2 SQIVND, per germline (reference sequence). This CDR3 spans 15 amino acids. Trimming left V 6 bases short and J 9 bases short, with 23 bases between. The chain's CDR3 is CASRNLRDIKGSYTF. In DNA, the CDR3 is TGTGCCAGTAGGAATCTTCGGGACATAAAGGGGAGCTACACCTTC.

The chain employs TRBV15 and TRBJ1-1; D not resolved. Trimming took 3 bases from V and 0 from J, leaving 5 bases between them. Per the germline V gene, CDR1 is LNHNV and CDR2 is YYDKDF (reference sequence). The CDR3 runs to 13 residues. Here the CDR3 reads CATSSGVNTEAFF. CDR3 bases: TGTGCCACCAGCAGCGGGGTGAACACTGAAGCTTTCTTT. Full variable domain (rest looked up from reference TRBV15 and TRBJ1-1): DAMVIQNPRYQVTQFGKPVTLSCSQTLNHNVMYWYQQKSSQAPKLLFHYYDKDFNNEADTPDNFQSRRPNTSFCFLDIRSPGLGDTAMYLCATSSGVNTEAFFGQGTRLTVV.

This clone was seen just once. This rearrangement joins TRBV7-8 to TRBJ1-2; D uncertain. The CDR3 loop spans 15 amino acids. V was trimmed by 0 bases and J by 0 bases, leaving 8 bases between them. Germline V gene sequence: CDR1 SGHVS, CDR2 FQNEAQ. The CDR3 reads CASSLASTANYGYTF. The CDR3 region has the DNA TGTGCCAGCAGCTTAGCAAGTACAGCTAACTATGGCTACACCTTC.

The CDR3 loop reads CASSPYRGNEAFF. CDR3 DNA: TGTGCCAGCAGTCCTTATCGGGGAAATGAAGCTTTCTTT. V is TRBV12-3 or TRBV12-4 and J is TRBJ1-1; D gene ambiguous. The CDR3 loop spans 13 amino acids. V was clipped by 5 bases and J by 7 bases, with 14 bases between them.

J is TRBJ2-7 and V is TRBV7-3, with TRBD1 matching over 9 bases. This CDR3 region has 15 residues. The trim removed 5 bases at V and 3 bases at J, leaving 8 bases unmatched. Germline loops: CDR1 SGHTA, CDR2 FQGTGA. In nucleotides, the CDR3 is TGTGCCAGCAGCCCCACCGGGACAGGGCACTACGAGCAGTACTTC. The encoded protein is CASSPTGTGHYEQYF.

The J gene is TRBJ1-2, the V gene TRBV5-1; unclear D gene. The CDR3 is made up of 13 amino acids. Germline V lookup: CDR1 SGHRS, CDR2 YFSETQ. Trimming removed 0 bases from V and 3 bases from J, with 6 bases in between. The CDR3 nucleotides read TGCGCCAGCAGCTTGGATCGGCACTATGGCTACACCTTC. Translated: CASSLDRHYGYTF.

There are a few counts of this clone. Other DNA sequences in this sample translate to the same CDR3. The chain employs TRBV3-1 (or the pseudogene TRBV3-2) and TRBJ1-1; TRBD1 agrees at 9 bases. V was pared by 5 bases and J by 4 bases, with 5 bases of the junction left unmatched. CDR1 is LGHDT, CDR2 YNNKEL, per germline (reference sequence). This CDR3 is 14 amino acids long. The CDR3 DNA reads TGTGCCAGCAGCTTGCGACAGGGGGGCACTGAAGCTTTCTTT. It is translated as CASSLRQGGTEAFF.

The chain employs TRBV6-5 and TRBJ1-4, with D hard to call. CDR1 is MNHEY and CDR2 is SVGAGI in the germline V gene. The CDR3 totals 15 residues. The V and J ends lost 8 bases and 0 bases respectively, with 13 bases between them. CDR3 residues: CASGHDLATNEKLFF. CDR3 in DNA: TGTGCCAGCGGTCACGATTTGGCAACTAATGAAAAACTGTTTTTT.

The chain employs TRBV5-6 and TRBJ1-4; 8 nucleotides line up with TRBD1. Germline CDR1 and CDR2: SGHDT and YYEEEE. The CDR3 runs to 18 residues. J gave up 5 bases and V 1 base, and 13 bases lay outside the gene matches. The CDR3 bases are TGTGCCAGCAGCTTGAGGTGGGGGGACAGGAAAGAAAATGAAAAACTGTTTTTT. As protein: CASSLRWGDRKENEKLFF.

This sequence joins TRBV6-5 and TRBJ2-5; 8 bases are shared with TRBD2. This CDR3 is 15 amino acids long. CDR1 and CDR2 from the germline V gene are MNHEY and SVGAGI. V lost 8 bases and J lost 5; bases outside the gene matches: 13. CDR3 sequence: CASDPLWSGSETQYF. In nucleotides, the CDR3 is TGTGCCAGCGACCCCCTCTGGAGCGGGAGTGAGACCCAGTACTTC.

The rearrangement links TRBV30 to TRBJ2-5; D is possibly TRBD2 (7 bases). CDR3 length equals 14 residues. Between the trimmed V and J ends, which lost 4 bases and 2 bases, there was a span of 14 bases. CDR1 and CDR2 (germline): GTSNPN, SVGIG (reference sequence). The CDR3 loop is CAWNLQGGQETQYF. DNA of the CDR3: TGTGCCTGGAATTTACAGGGAGGGCAAGAGACCCAGTACTTC.